These T cell receptor beta chains were read from a single sample in a study of a mutant IDH1 vaccine in newly diagnosed glioma. Libraries were prepared by immunoSEQ multiplex PCR; TCRdb keeps only in-frame clonotypes and omits some of them. The data contain 41,000 or so clones, about 78% of them singletons. These receptors have no identified antigens. This specimen was PBMCs, taken from a glioma patient whose treatment included an IDH1 peptide vaccine. The receptor set was obtained from a woman aged 40 to 50 with glioma. Some clones in this sample may be carry-over from other donors' samples. Both conserved end residues are part of each CDR3. A D gene is named only where the DNA matches it firmly. Expanded clones are given a class, and other clones once, few, many or no size at all.

clone size | J gene | D gene | V gene | CDR3 protein | CDR3 DNA
few | TRBJ2-5 | NA | TRBV4-3 | CASSPSPPGTQETQYF | TGCGCCAGCAGCCCATCACCCCCAGGGACCCAAGAGACCCAGTACTTC
NA | TRBJ1-5 | TRBD1 | TRBV5-1 | CASSLTGENQPQHF | TGCGCCAGCAGCTTAACAGGGGAAAATCAGCCCCAGCATTTT
NA | TRBJ2-3 | NA | TRBV4-2 | CASSQDLFTDTQYF | TGTGCCAGCAGCCAAGACCTTTTCACAGATACGCAGTATTTT
NA | TRBJ2-7 | TRBD1 | TRBV11-3 | CASSVGQGSTEQYF | TGTGCCAGCAGCGTGGGACAGGGAAGCACCGAGCAGTACTTC
NA | TRBJ2-7 | TRBD1 | TRBV4-3 | CASSQADRGYEQYF | TGCGCCAGCAGCCAGGCCGACAGGGGCTACGAGCAGTACTTC
NA | TRBJ1-4 | NA | TRBV19 | CASSIRAVRDEKLFF | TGTGCCAGTAGTATACGGGCCGTCCGAGATGAAAAACTGTTTTTT
NA | TRBJ1-2 | NA | TRBV4-1 | CASSQDLGAANYGYTF | TGCGCCAGCAGCCAAGATTTGGGGGCAGCTAACTATGGCTACACCTTC
NA | TRBJ2-3 | NA | TRBV9 | CASSIQGGPADTQYF | TGTGCCAGCAGCATTCAGGGGGGGCCGGCAGATACGCAGTATTTT
once | TRBJ1-2 | NA | TRBV5-4 | CASSLGGQRGYTF | TGTGCCAGCAGCTTAGGAGGGCAGCGGGGCTACACCTTC
NA | TRBJ2-3 | TRBD2 | TRBV4-2 | CASSQEGLTSQTDTQYF | TGTGCCAGCAGCCAAGAGGGGCTGACTAGCCAAACAGATACGCAGTATTTT
NA | TRBJ2-6 | NA | TRBV7-6 | CASSFPGPGANVLTF | TGTGCCAGCAGCTTTCCGGGCCCGGGGGCCAACGTCCTGACTTTC
NA | TRBJ1-1 | NA | TRBV28 | CASSSQSTEAFF | TGTGCCAGCAGTTCCCAGAGCACTGAAGCTTTCTTT
NA | TRBJ2-6 | NA | TRBV29-1 | CSVVIQGLANVLTF | TGCAGCGTTGTAATACAGGGACTAGCCAACGTCCTGACTTTC
NA | TRBJ2-3 | NA | TRBV6-5 | CASSYSEDTDTQYF | TGTGCCAGCAGTTACTCCGAAGACACAGATACGCAGTATTTT
NA | TRBJ1-2 | NA | TRBV5-1 | CASSLAMGFTVYGYTF | TGCGCCAGCAGCTTGGCAATGGGGTTTACCGTCTATGGCTACACCTTC
NA | TRBJ1-1 | TRBD1 | TRBV19 | CASTPKGQGFTEAFF | TGTGCCAGTACCCCAAAGGGACAGGGTTTCACTGAAGCTTTCTTT
NA | TRBJ1-4 | TRBD1 | TRBV2 | CASRHKTGIDEKLFF | TGTGCCAGCAGACACAAGACAGGGATCGACGAAAAACTGTTTTTT
NA | TRBJ1-4 | NA | TRBV19 | CASSMFRGRSEKLFF | TGTGCCAGTAGTATGTTCCGGGGAAGGAGTGAAAAACTGTTTTTT
NA | TRBJ2-3 | NA | TRBV25-1 | CASSPALGGVTDTQYF | TGTGCCAGCAGTCCAGCGCTTGGGGGAGTAACAGATACGCAGTATTTT
NA | TRBJ2-5 | NA | TRBV7-9 | CASSPGGGAETQYF | TGTGCCAGCAGCCCCGGGGGTGGGGCGGAGACCCAGTACTTC
NA | TRBJ1-5 | NA | TRBV10-3 | CAIMGDDNQPQHF | TGTGCCATCATGGGGGACGACAATCAGCCCCAGCATTTT
NA | TRBJ1-4 | NA | TRBV20-1 | CSARRNEKLFF | TGCAGTGCTAGGAGGAATGAAAAACTGTTTTTT
NA | TRBJ1-6 | NA | TRBV7-2 | CASSLRGPNSPLHF | TGTGCCAGCAGCTTAAGAGGACCCAATTCACCCCTCCACTTT
once | TRBJ1-4 | NA | TRBV7-2 | CASSPLVGNEKLFF | TGTGCCAGCAGCCCCCTCGTGGGTAATGAAAAACTGTTTTTT
NA | TRBJ2-3 | NA | TRBV4-3 | CASSQDLTDLEDTQYF | TGCGCCAGCAGCCAAGATCTAACGGATCTTGAGGATACGCAGTATTTT
NA | TRBJ1-5 | NA | TRBV6-5 | CASSLQSNQPQHF | TGTGCCAGCAGCCTACAGAGCAATCAGCCCCAGCATTTT
NA | TRBJ1-1 | NA | TRBV27 | CASSLLGGLDTEAFF | TGTGCCAGCAGTCTTCTAGGAGGGCTGGACACTGAAGCTTTCTTT
NA | TRBJ2-7 | NA | TRBV11-3 | CASSLLPAYEQYF | TGTGCCAGCAGCTTACTTCCTGCCTACGAGCAGTACTTC
NA | TRBJ1-3 | NA | TRBV19 | CASSSSSGNTIYF | TGTGCCAGTAGTTCGTCCTCTGGAAACACCATATATTTT
NA | TRBJ2-2 | NA | TRBV5-4 | CASSWSPRGNGELFF | TGTGCCAGCAGTTGGAGCCCCCGGGGGAACGGGGAGCTGTTTTTT
NA | TRBJ2-7 | NA | TRBV4-1 | CASSQGPMKPYEQYF | TGCGCCAGCAGCCAGGGACCAATGAAGCCCTACGAGCAGTACTTC
once | TRBJ1-3 | NA | TRBV6-5 | CASSYATGASGNTIYF | TGTGCCAGCAGTTACGCGACAGGAGCCTCTGGAAACACCATATATTTT
NA | TRBJ2-7 | NA | TRBV5-5 | CASSLKSYEQYF | TGTGCCAGCAGCCTTAAATCCTACGAGCAGTACTTC
NA | TRBJ1-4 | NA | TRBV28 | CASRVPGRSEKLFF | TGTGCCAGCCGTGTTCCGGGACGCTCTGAAAAACTGTTTTTT
few | TRBJ2-3 | NA | TRBV4-3 | CASSREDSTDTQYF | TGCGCCAGCAGCCGAGAGGACAGCACAGATACGCAGTATTTT
NA | TRBJ2-5 | NA | TRBV6-1 | CASSEAGAFQETQYF | TGTGCCAGCAGTGAAGCGGGAGCTTTCCAAGAGACCCAGTACTTC
NA | TRBJ1-1 | NA | TRBV28 | CASSLIQNTEAFF | TGTGCCAGCAGCCTCATACAGAACACTGAAGCTTTCTTT
NA | TRBJ1-5 | NA | TRBV4-1 | CASSQDRRGTQPQHF | TGCGCCAGCAGCCAAGATCGGAGGGGAACTCAGCCCCAGCATTTT
NA | TRBJ1-4 | NA | TRBV2 | CASSEVDTELFF | TGTGCCAGCAGTGAAGTGGACACAGAACTGTTTTTT
NA | TRBJ2-3 | NA | TRBV6-6 | CASSYGDTQYF | TGTGCCAGCAGTTACGGAGATACGCAGTATTTT
NA | TRBJ1-4 | NA | TRBV6-5 | CASRPDTTNEKLFF | TGTGCCAGCAGGCCGGACACGACTAATGAAAAACTGTTTTTT
NA | TRBJ1-1 | NA | TRBV7-8 | CASSLALSGYTEAFF | TGTGCCAGCAGCTTAGCGCTTAGCGGTTACACTGAAGCTTTCTTT
NA | TRBJ1-5 | TRBD1 | TRBV5-1 | CASSLDGQGPMTQHF | TGCGCCAGCAGCTTGGACGGACAGGGCCCTATGACCCAGCATTTT
NA | TRBJ1-1 | NA | TRBV7-8 | CASSLERGWSGTEAFF | TGTGCCAGCAGCTTAGAGCGCGGTTGGTCGGGCACTGAAGCTTTCTTT
once | TRBJ2-7 | NA | TRBV7-9 | CASSPGQRSSYEQYF | TGTGCCAGCAGCCCAGGACAAAGGAGCTCCTACGAGCAGTACTTC
NA | TRBJ1-2 | NA | TRBV5-6 | CATGAFGLYGYTF | TGTGCCACCGGGGCTTTCGGCCTCTATGGCTACACCTTC
NA | TRBJ1-2 | NA | TRBV7-9 | CASSRGQRGRNYGYTF | TGTGCCAGCAGCCGGGGGCAGCGAGGACGAAACTATGGCTACACCTTC
NA | TRBJ2-3 | TRBD2 | TRBV4-3 | CASSRTTSGGDTQYF | TGCGCCAGCAGCCGCACGACTAGCGGGGGGGATACGCAGTATTTT
NA | TRBJ2-2 | NA | TRBV9 | CASSVDMGTLVGGELFF | TGTGCCAGCAGCGTAGACATGGGGACTTTAGTGGGCGGGGAGCTGTTTTTT
NA | TRBJ1-2 | NA | TRBV10-3 | CAISGQDAAYTF | TGTGCCATCAGTGGTCAGGACGCGGCCTACACCTTC
NA | TRBJ1-1 | NA | TRBV11-2 | CASSQPSGQGTEAFF | TGTGCCAGCAGCCAACCCTCGGGCCAAGGTACTGAAGCTTTCTTT
NA | TRBJ2-1 | NA | TRBV10-3 | CAISVVGLNEQFF | TGTGCCATCAGCGTAGTAGGCCTCAATGAGCAGTTCTTC
NA | TRBJ1-5 | NA | TRBV5-6 | CASSFGAQPQHF | TGTGCCAGCAGCTTCGGGGCTCAGCCCCAGCATTTT
medium-sized | TRBJ2-7 | TRBD2 | TRBV10-3 | CAISESSGKYEQYF | TGTGCCATCAGTGAGTCTAGCGGGAAATACGAGCAGTACTTC
NA | TRBJ1-5 | NA | TRBV7-6 | CASSSSGGESPQHF | TGTGCCAGCAGCAGTAGCGGGGGGGAGAGTCCCCAGCATTTT
NA | TRBJ2-6 | NA | TRBV6-5 | CASSSRNGANVLTF | TGTGCCAGCAGTTCTCGTAACGGGGCCAACGTCCTGACTTTC
NA | TRBJ2-6 | NA | TRBV19 | CASSIGSGVSSGANVLTF | TGTGCCAGTAGTATAGGATCAGGGGTCAGCTCTGGGGCCAACGTCCTGACTTTC
NA | TRBJ1-5 | NA | TRBV4-3 | CASSQWGGGAGNQPQHF | TGCGCCAGCAGCCAATGGGGTGGGGGGGCAGGCAATCAGCCCCAGCATTTT
NA | TRBJ1-1 | NA | TRBV6-1 | CASSGQEDTEAFF | TGTGCCAGCAGTGGGCAGGAGGACACTGAAGCTTTCTTT
NA | TRBJ1-1 | NA | TRBV6-5 | CASSYTTPKMNTEAFF | TGTGCCAGCAGTTACACAACGCCGAAGATGAACACTGAAGCTTTCTTT